These 5 T cell receptor beta chains share one sample of origin, sequenced in a study of OX40 agonist ivuxolimab in advanced cancers. Measured with immunoSEQ multiplex PCR; TCRdb has only the in-frame clones, and not every one. The sample lists fewer than 80,000 clones, around 91% occurring once. Sample: CD4+ or CD8+ T cells sorted from blood, taken in a trial of the OX40 agonist ivuxolimab. The receptors come from an adult with an advanced solid tumor such as melanoma, head and neck, liver or kidney cancer.

The chain has TRBV7-3 and TRBJ2-1; the match to TRBD2 covers 8 bases. Losses at the gene ends were 1 base for V and 7 bases for J; bases not matched to a gene: 3. CDR1 is SGHTA, CDR2 FQGTGA, per germline. This CDR3 is 14 amino acids long. Here the CDR3 DNA reads TGTGCCAGCAGCTTAAGCCCTAGCGGGAATGAGCAGTTCTTC. As protein: CASSLSPSGNEQFF. Together with reference TRBV7-3 and TRBJ2-1, the CDR3 gives the full variable domain: GAGVSQTPSNKVTEKGKYVELRCDPISGHTALYWYRQSLGQGPEFLIYFQGTGAADDSGLPNDRFFAVRPEGSVSTLKIQRTERGDSAVYLCASSLSPSGNEQFFGPGTRLTVL.

The V call is TRBV20-1, the J call TRBJ1-1; D is unclear. The CDR3 has 11 amino acids. Per the germline V gene, CDR1 is DFQATT and CDR2 is SNEGSKA (reference sequence). V was pared by 4 bases and J by 4 bases, with 7 bases between. The CDR3 nucleotides read TGCAGTGCTAATTGGGCCACTGAAGCTTTCTTT. Its translation: CSANWATEAFF.

The chain combines TRBV6-5 with TRBJ1-2; TRBD1 might be the D (6 bases). Germline CDR1 and CDR2: MNHEY and SVGAGI. V was trimmed by 2 bases and J by 2 bases, leaving 12 bases between them. The CDR3 totals 15 residues. CDR3 DNA sequence: TGTGCCAGCAGTTACCGATGGACAGCAAACTATGGCTACACCTTC. This encodes CASSYRWTANYGYTF.

The genes are TRBV7-2 and TRBJ2-5, with TRBD2 matching 7 bases. With V trimmed by 8 bases and J by 1 base, 10 bases remained unmatched. Germline CDR1 reads SGHTA; CDR2 reads FQGNSA. The CDR3 contains 15 residues. In DNA form, the CDR3 reads TGTGCCAGCGGGGGAGGGGTCAGGGTCCAAGAGACCCAGTACTTC. It codes for CASGGGVRVQETQYF.

This clone was picked up one time. This rearrangement joins TRBV19 to TRBJ1-1; D gene ambiguous. Germline V gene sequence: CDR1 LNHDA, CDR2 SQIVND (reference sequence). The V and J ends lost 4 bases and 2 bases respectively, with 17 bases between them. CDR3 length: 16 residues. The CDR3 region has the DNA TGTGCCAGTAGTACTTTCCCCACGGGGAGAAACACTGAAGCTTTCTTT. Translating it yields CASSTFPTGRNTEAFF.